In this sample, the clone carrying this T cell receptor (beta chain) turned up a few times. V shed 1 base, J shed 4 bases, and the junction held 8 bases outside the gene matches. Germline CDR1 is SGHVS and CDR2 is FQNEAQ. This CDR3 is built from 17 residues. The data belong to a study of OX40 agonist ivuxolimab in advanced cancers. Looking at the study overall: The study treated patients with ivuxolimab, an agonistic anti-OX40 (CD134) antibody. Partial responses were achieved by three patients, of whom one had hepatocellular carcinoma and two had cutaneous melanoma. Therapy given before enrollment (anti-PD-1, anti-PD-L1 or anti-CTLA-4) was allowed, and around 44% had some. Each dose-escalation patient presented with hepatocellular carcinoma, melanoma, renal cell or head and neck cancer.

The protocol was immunoSEQ multiplex PCR, while the TCRdb copy is restricted to in-frame clones and leaves out a portion. This sample yields 57,000 or so clones, of which 89% are seen a single time; 18% belongs to the top ten. This sequence joins TRBV7-8 and TRBJ2-1, with 9 bases fitting TRBD2. The source is an adult with an advanced solid tumor such as melanoma, head and neck, liver or kidney cancer. The sequences come from CD4+ or CD8+ T cells sorted from blood, collected in a trial of the OX40 agonist ivuxolimab. CDR3 amino acids: CASSLGSASGEYNEQFF. In DNA form, the CDR3 reads TGTGCCAGCAGCTTAGGGTCGGCTAGCGGGGAATACAATGAGCAGTTCTTC.